This record looks at one T cell receptor (beta chain) sequence and its context. The antigen remains unidentified. Germline CDR1 is SGHDT and CDR2 is YYEEEE. The CDR3 consists of 16 residues. V lost 4 bases to trimming and J lost 3 bases; unmatched junction nucleotides: 12. This record belongs to a study of shared clonotypes between healthy human individuals. Overall study: Plates per donor: three CD4 naive, three CD4 memory, two CD8 naive, one CD8 memory. Study-level results: Represented genetic and exposure-history diversity was restricted by having few donors.

Clones were sequenced by immunoSEQ multiplex PCR, and TCRdb holds only the in-frame ones, with some missing. The table records fewer than 1.6 million clones, approximately 98.5% of them present only once. The sample was naive CD4+ T cells sorted from blood. Documented subset: CD45RA+ positively selected. The J gene is TRBJ2-7, the V gene TRBV5-6, with TRBD1 matching over 8 bases. This receptor was identified in a man in his thirties or forties in good health. The CDR3 DNA sequence: TGTGCCAGCAGCCCCGACACAGGGGGGCCTAGCTACGAGCAGTACTTC. This gives the protein CASSPDTGGPSYEQYF. The full variable domain, completed using reference TRBV5-6 and TRBJ2-7, is DAGVTQSPTHLIKTRGQQVTLRCSPKSGHDTVSWYQQALGQGPQFIFQYYEEEERQRGNFPDRFSGHQFPNYSSELNVNALLLGDSALYLCASSPDTGGPSYEQYFGPGTRLTVT.